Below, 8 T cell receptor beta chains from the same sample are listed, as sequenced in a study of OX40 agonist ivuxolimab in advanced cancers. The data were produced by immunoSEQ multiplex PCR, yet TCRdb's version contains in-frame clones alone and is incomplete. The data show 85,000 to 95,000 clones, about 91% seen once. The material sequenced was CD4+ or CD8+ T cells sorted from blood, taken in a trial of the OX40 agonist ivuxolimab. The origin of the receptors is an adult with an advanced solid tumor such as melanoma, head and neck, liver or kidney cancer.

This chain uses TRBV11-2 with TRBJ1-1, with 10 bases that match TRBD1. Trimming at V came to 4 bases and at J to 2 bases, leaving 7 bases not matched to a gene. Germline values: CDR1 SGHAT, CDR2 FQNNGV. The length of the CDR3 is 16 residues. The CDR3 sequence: CASSSTWDRGNTEAFF. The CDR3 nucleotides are TGTGCCAGCAGCTCTACTTGGGACAGGGGAAACACTGAAGCTTTCTTT. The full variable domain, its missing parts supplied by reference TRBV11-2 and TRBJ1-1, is EAGVAQSPRYKIIEKRQSVAFWCNPISGHATLYWYQQILGQGPKLLIQFQNNGVVDDSQLPKDRFSAERLKGVDSTLKIQPAKLEDSAVYLCASSSTWDRGNTEAFFGQGTRLTVV.

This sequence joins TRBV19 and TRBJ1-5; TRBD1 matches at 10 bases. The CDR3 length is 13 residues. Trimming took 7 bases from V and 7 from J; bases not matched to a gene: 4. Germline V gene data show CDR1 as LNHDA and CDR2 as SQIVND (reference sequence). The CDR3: CASKGQGLQPQHF. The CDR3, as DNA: TGTGCCAGTAAGGGACAGGGGTTACAGCCCCAGCATTTT.

CDR3: CASSPGNTGELFF. Written as DNA, the CDR3 is TGTGCCAGCAGCCCGGGGAACACCGGGGAGCTGTTTTTT. The V gene is TRBV14, the J gene TRBJ2-2; D is unclear. CDR1 and CDR2 (germline): SGHDN, FVKESK. Trimming took 4 bases from V and 1 from J, leaving 4 bases between them. The CDR3 extends over 13 amino acids.

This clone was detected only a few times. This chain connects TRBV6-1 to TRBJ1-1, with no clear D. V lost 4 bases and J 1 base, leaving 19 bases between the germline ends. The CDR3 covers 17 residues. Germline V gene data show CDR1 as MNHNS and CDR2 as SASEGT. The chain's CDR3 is CASSGQGSIRANTEAFF. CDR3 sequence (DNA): TGTGCCAGCAGTGGACAAGGGTCCATTAGGGCGAACACTGAAGCTTTCTTT.

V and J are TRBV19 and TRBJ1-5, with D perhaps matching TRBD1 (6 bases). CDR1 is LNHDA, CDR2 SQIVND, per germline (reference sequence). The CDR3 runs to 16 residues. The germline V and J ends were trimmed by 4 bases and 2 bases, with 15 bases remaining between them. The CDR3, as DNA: TGTGCCAGTAGTACCATCAAGGGGGGGGGCAATCAGCCCCAGCATTTT. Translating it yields CASSTIKGGGNQPQHF.

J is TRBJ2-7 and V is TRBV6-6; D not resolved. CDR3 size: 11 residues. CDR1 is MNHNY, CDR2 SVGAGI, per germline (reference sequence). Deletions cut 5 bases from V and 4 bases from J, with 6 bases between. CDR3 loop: CASSTQYEQYF. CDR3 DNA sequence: TGTGCCAGCAGTACCCAATACGAGCAGTACTTC.

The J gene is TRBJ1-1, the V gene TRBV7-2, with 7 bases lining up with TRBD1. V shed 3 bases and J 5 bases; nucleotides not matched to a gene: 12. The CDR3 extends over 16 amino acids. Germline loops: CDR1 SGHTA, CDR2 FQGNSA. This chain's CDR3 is CASSFNAWDRGTEAFF. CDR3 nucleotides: TGTGCCAGCAGCTTTAATGCCTGGGACAGAGGAACTGAAGCTTTCTTT.

The CDR3 is CASSQTGRIYGYTF. The CDR3 DNA follows: TGCGCCAGCAGCCAGACAGGGAGGATCTATGGCTACACCTTC. The rearrangement links TRBV4-1 to TRBJ1-2, with TRBD1 matching over 7 bases. CDR3 length: 14 residues. Germline-derived CDR1 and CDR2 are MGHRA and YSYEKL. V dropped 3 bases and J dropped 4; count of bases not matched to a gene: 5.